Here is one T cell receptor (beta chain) with its context. This sample stems from a study of blood T cell repertoires in COVID-19. The wider study: The United States, Italy and Spain were the sources of the acute and convalescent COVID-19 samples. In each case, the material was cDNA or gDNA derived from T cells, B-cell-depleted T cells, or PBMCs.

In the original processing: Reference gene primer amplification gave nucleated cell count estimates. TCRdb's copy holds only in-frame clones and misses some; the assay was immunoSEQ multiplex PCR. From that table come the V and J calls and clone size; the DNA was used to work out D and trimming. The data hold hundreds of thousands of clones, with around 91% observed a single time. Losses at the gene ends were 5 bases for V and 1 base for J; bases not matched to a gene: 4. Germline assignment: CDR1 LGHDT and CDR2 YNNKEL (reference sequence). The CDR3 runs 14 residues. The material sequenced was peripheral blood. The chain carries TRBV3-1 (or the pseudogene TRBV3-2) and TRBJ1-1; TRBD1 aligns across 7 bases. The receptor was derived from a woman aged 60-75 years with acute or convalescent COVID-19. The CDR3 here is CASSDRARNTEAFF. The CDR3 DNA reads TGTGCCAGCAGCGACAGGGCTAGGAACACTGAAGCTTTCTTT.